Detailed here is one T cell receptor beta chain. Its antigen is undetermined. Unstimulated regulatory T cells (CD4+CD25+CD127-), CD4+CD25- non-regulatory cells, CD4 and CD8 cells were FACS-sorted from thawed PBMCs. V was clipped by 8 bases and J by 14 bases; unmatched bases: 17. The CDR3 covers 14 residues. Looked up from germline, CDR1 is SNHLY and CDR2 is FYNNEI. This sample was included in a study of Tregs in tolerant kidney transplant recipients. The repertoire was sequenced with immunoSEQ multiplex PCR; TCRdb's copy has only in-frame clones and lacks some. The sample lists 50,000 to 75,000 clones; roughly 98% were seen once. The study's findings and limits: The small number of patients limits these findings pending further validation. This study did not directly address biological reproducibility.

The chain employs TRBV2 and TRBJ2-1, with 8 nucleotides matching TRBD2. The material was Tregs from blood, obtained before the transplant. The origin of this receptor is a human donor who received a combined kidney and bone marrow transplant. CDR3 protein: CASESSGSTLGEFF. The CDR3 DNA is TGTGCCAGCGAGTCTAGCGGGTCCACTCTGGGGGAGTTCTTC.